The rows below give T cell receptor beta chains drawn from one sample of a study of T cells in Graves' hyperthyroidism and ophthalmopathy. TCRdb redid the calling of the multiplex PCR reads with MiXCR, one entry per CDR3 protein. The sample contains fewer than 450,000 distinct CDR3 sequences, about 18% of which appear only once. The sample taken for sequencing was blood. Receptors were obtained from a woman in her thirties with Graves' hyperthyroidism that later progressed to Graves' ophthalmopathy. CDR3s include the opening cysteine and the closing phenylalanine or tryptophan. D genes are given only for firm matches. Clone size appears in some rows only: once, few, many, or a class for an expanded clone.

many,NA,TRBJ1-6,TRBV15,TGTGCCACCAGCAGAGCTACAGGGAGGAATTCACCCCTCCACTTT,CATSRATGRNSPLHF
many,TRBD2,TRBJ2-7,TRBV7-2,TGTGCCAGCAGCCCAGAGGGACTAGCGGGGACCTACGAGCAGTACTTC,CASSPEGLAGTYEQYF
many,NA,TRBJ2-2,TRBV25-1,TGTGCCAGCAGTGATTTAGGAGGGGAAAGGAGAGCCGGGGAGCTGTTTTTT,CASSDLGGERRAGELFF
few,TRBD1,TRBJ1-1,TRBV7-3,TGTGCCAGCAGCTGTGGGGACAGGAAAAACACTGAAGCTTTCTTT,CASSCGDRKNTEAFF
NA,NA,TRBJ1-1,TRBV9,TGTGCCAGCAGCGTAGTAACTCGGGCGAACACTGAAGCTTTCTTT,CASSVVTRANTEAFF
NA,TRBD1,TRBJ1-4,TRBV30,TGTGCCTGGACCGAGGGACAGGCTAATGAAAAACTGTTTTTT,CAWTEGQANEKLFF
many,TRBD1,TRBJ1-2,TRBV28,TGTGCCAGCAGCTTGGGACAGGGCAGCTATGGCTACACCTTC,CASSLGQGSYGYTF
many,NA,TRBJ1-2,TRBV29-1,TGCAGCGTTGGCTCAGAAACTCCCTATGGCTACACCTTC,CSVGSETPYGYTF
NA,TRBD1,TRBJ1-5,TRBV24-1,TGTGCCACCAGTGATTTTATCCGGGACAGGGGGCCGGGCAATCAGCCCCAGCATTTT,CATSDFIRDRGPGNQPQHF
many,TRBD2,TRBJ2-7,TRBV28,TGTGCCAGCAGTCCGACTAGCGGCCCACCCTACGAGCAGTACTTC,CASSPTSGPPYEQYF